One and the same sample provided the 7 T cell receptor beta chains below, sequenced in a study of immune evolution from preneoplasia to lung adenocarcinoma. Method: immunoSEQ multiplex PCR; TCRdb's copy keeps in-frame clones and lacks some. Of over 5,000 clones in the sample, roughly 77% are singletons; the top ten hold 5.5% to 6%. Material for sequencing was FFPE invasive lung adenocarcinoma tissue. These receptor sequences come from a person between 50 and 60 years old with lung adenocarcinoma.

This clone was observed a few times. V usage is TRBV7-2 and J usage is TRBJ2-1, with D perhaps being TRBD1 or TRBD2 (5 bases each). Trimming took 5 bases from V and 4 from J, leaving 15 bases between them. Germline CDR1 and CDR2: SGHTA and FQGNSA. The CDR3 spans 15 residues. CDR3 sequence reads: CASSLGPEAYNEQFF. The DNA of the CDR3 is TGTGCCAGCAGCCTGGGGCCGGAGGCTTACAATGAGCAGTTCTTC.

This clone was observed a few times. The V call is TRBV6-1, the J call TRBJ1-4, with TRBD1 as a possible D gene (5 bases). The CDR3 contains 12 residues. CDR1 is MNHNS and CDR2 is SASEGT in the germline V gene. V was trimmed by 2 bases and J by 11 bases, leaving 9 bases between them. The CDR3 DNA follows: TGTGCCAGCAGTGAATCAGGGCACAAACTGTTTTTT. This translates into CASSESGHKLFF.

This rearrangement joins TRBV9 to TRBJ2-7; no clear D gene. The CDR3 is made up of 13 amino acids. Germline CDR1 reads SGDLS; CDR2 reads YYNGEE. Trimming removed 3 bases at V and 4 bases at J, with 11 bases between. The CDR3 loop is CASSARGGYEQYF. CDR3 in DNA: TGTGCCAGCAGCGCAAGAGGCGGATACGAGCAGTACTTC.

The rearrangement links TRBV27 to TRBJ1-2; D is perhaps TRBD1 (6 bases). The V gene's germline CDR1 is MNHEY and CDR2 SMNVEV (reference sequence). CDR3 length: 15 amino acids. V dropped 6 bases and J dropped 7 bases, with 21 bases sitting between them. CDR3: CASRTGAGGRIGYTF. CDR3 bases: TGTGCCAGCAGGACAGGAGCGGGGGGAAGGATTGGCTACACCTTC.

The rearrangement uses TRBV18 and TRBJ2-7; possibly TRBD1 for D (5 bases). CDR3 size: 16 residues. V lost 3 bases and J 2 bases, leaving 17 bases between the germline ends. Germline V gives CDR1 KGHSH, CDR2 LQKENI. The CDR3 loop is CASSPAGLRLTYEQYF. The CDR3 coding sequence is TGTGCCAGCTCACCGGCAGGGTTGAGATTAACCTACGAGCAGTACTTC.

In this sample, this clone turned up a few times. The rearrangement joins TRBV29-1 to TRBJ1-1; weak D call: TRBD1 (5 bases). V lost 6 bases and J lost 5, with 16 bases in between. Germline assignment: CDR1 SQVTM and CDR2 ANQGSEA. The CDR3 consists of 13 residues. CDR3 in DNA: TGCAGCGTGAGGGGCAGGGAGGGGACTGAAGCTTTCTTT. This encodes CSVRGREGTEAFF.

The rearrangement joins TRBV27 to TRBJ2-2, with D maybe TRBD1 (6 bases). Germline values: CDR1 MNHEY, CDR2 SMNVEV (reference sequence). The CDR3 is 15 residues long. V was trimmed by 5 bases and J by 5 bases, leaving 15 bases between them. CDR3 nucleotides: TGTGCCAGCAGTCTGGGGGCTTTGGGAACCGGGGAGCTGTTTTTT. Protein product: CASSLGALGTGELFF.